These T cell receptor beta chains were read from a single sample in a study of cytomegalovirus exposure and HLA in healthy donors. Data came from immunoSEQ multiplex PCR; TCRdb stores just in-frame clones and leaves some out. The sample carries some 240,000 clones, about 90% recorded once. Sequencing input: PBMCs. The receptors shown here come from a girl aged 2-10 years in good health and CMV-seronegative. CDR3s include the opening cysteine and the closing phenylalanine or tryptophan. Each record gives: CDR3 protein, CDR3 DNA, clone size, D gene, J gene, V gene. A D gene is named only where the DNA matches it firmly. The size field is filled for only some rows; it gives once, few, many or a size class.

CDR3aa: CASSLFPGLSSGEQYF
CDR3nt: TGTGCCAGCAGCTTGTTTCCGGGGTTATCTTCGGGCGAGCAGTACTTC
abundance: .
d_gene: .
j_gene: TRBJ2-7
v_gene: TRBV5-6

CDR3aa: CASMGDPLGGQPQHF
CDR3nt: TGTGCCAGCATGGGGGACCCGCTTGGAGGGCAGCCCCAGCATTTT
abundance: .
d_gene: .
j_gene: TRBJ1-5
v_gene: TRBV6-5

CDR3aa: CASSAGQGLGGYTF
CDR3nt: TGTGCCAGCAGCGCGGGACAGGGCCTGGGTGGCTACACCTTC
abundance: .
d_gene: TRBD1
j_gene: TRBJ1-2
v_gene: TRBV9

CDR3aa: CASGFQIGTGGEQFF
CDR3nt: TGTGCTAGTGGTTTTCAAATCGGGACCGGGGGTGAGCAGTTCTTC
abundance: .
d_gene: .
j_gene: TRBJ2-1
v_gene: TRBV12-5

CDR3aa: CASSLRPQGNTEAFF
CDR3nt: TGCGCCAGCAGCTTGCGACCACAGGGGAACACTGAAGCTTTCTTT
abundance: .
d_gene: .
j_gene: TRBJ1-1
v_gene: TRBV5-1

CDR3aa: CASSQVETGQYSNQPQHF
CDR3nt: TGCGCCAGCAGCCAAGTCGAGACAGGGCAGTATAGCAATCAGCCCCAGCATTTT
abundance: .
d_gene: TRBD1
j_gene: TRBJ1-5
v_gene: TRBV4-1

CDR3aa: CASKLKITDTQYF
CDR3nt: TGTGCCAGCAAACTTAAAATCACAGATACGCAGTATTTT
abundance: .
d_gene: .
j_gene: TRBJ2-3
v_gene: TRBV19

CDR3aa: CASSFSWTLSTDTQYF
CDR3nt: TGTGCCAGCAGCTTCTCCTGGACACTTAGCACAGATACGCAGTATTTT
abundance: .
d_gene: .
j_gene: TRBJ2-3
v_gene: TRBV11-2

CDR3aa: CAIPTGGENQPQHF
CDR3nt: TGTGCCATCCCGACTGGGGGCGAGAATCAGCCCCAGCATTTT
abundance: .
d_gene: .
j_gene: TRBJ1-5
v_gene: TRBV10-3

CDR3aa: CAWTLKTTSTDTQYF
CDR3nt: TGTGCCTGGACTCTTAAAACTACTTCCACAGATACGCAGTATTTT
abundance: .
d_gene: .
j_gene: TRBJ2-3
v_gene: TRBV30

CDR3aa: CASTKPGTVQAFF
CDR3nt: TGTGCCAGCACTAAACCGGGGACAGTGCAAGCTTTCTTT
abundance: .
d_gene: TRBD1
j_gene: TRBJ1-1
v_gene: TRBV7-8

CDR3aa: CAINSRAGSLSYEQYF
CDR3nt: TGTGCCATCAATTCTCGGGCGGGGTCTCTATCCTACGAGCAGTACTTC
abundance: .
d_gene: .
j_gene: TRBJ2-7
v_gene: TRBV10-3

CDR3aa: CASSLVSGGYNEQFF
CDR3nt: TGTGCCAGCAGCTTAGTCAGCGGGGGTTACAATGAGCAGTTCTTC
abundance: .
d_gene: TRBD2
j_gene: TRBJ2-1
v_gene: TRBV7-6

CDR3aa: CSVRRVWAANYGYTF
CDR3nt: TGCAGCGTCAGGAGGGTCTGGGCGGCTAACTATGGCTACACCTTC
abundance: .
d_gene: .
j_gene: TRBJ1-2
v_gene: TRBV29-1

CDR3aa: CSVVGQGRTQETQYF
CDR3nt: TGCAGCGTTGTGGGTCAGGGCCGAACCCAAGAGACCCAGTACTTC
abundance: once
d_gene: .
j_gene: TRBJ2-5
v_gene: TRBV29-1

CDR3aa: CASSLGLADSYEQYF
CDR3nt: TGTGCCAGCAGCCTGGGACTAGCGGACTCCTACGAGCAGTACTTC
abundance: .
d_gene: TRBD2
j_gene: TRBJ2-7
v_gene: TRBV5-6

CDR3aa: CASLEGQGGFGEQFF
CDR3nt: TGTGCCAGCCTGGAGGGACAGGGGGGATTTGGGGAGCAGTTCTTC
abundance: .
d_gene: TRBD1
j_gene: TRBJ2-1
v_gene: TRBV14

CDR3aa: CASSTLGGWQHF
CDR3nt: TGTGCCAGCAGTACACTGGGGGGTTGGCAGCATTTT
abundance: .
d_gene: .
j_gene: TRBJ1-5
v_gene: TRBV27

CDR3aa: CASSRLENTGELFF
CDR3nt: TGCGCCAGCAGCCGACTAGAGAACACCGGGGAGCTGTTTTTT
abundance: few
d_gene: .
j_gene: TRBJ2-2
v_gene: TRBV5-1

CDR3aa: CASSSLGTSGTGTDTQYF
CDR3nt: TGTGCCAGTAGTTCACTCGGGACTAGCGGGACGGGCACAGATACGCAGTATTTT
abundance: .
d_gene: TRBD2
j_gene: TRBJ2-3
v_gene: TRBV19

CDR3aa: CATSRDWTRPQHF
CDR3nt: TGTGCCACCAGCAGAGATTGGACTCGGCCCCAGCATTTT
abundance: few
d_gene: .
j_gene: TRBJ1-5
v_gene: TRBV15

CDR3aa: CASSLDRVRTDTQYF
CDR3nt: TGTGCCAGCAGCTTGGACAGGGTGAGGACAGATACGCAGTATTTT
abundance: .
d_gene: .
j_gene: TRBJ2-3
v_gene: TRBV5-4

CDR3aa: CASKLPGQGSYEQYF
CDR3nt: TGTGCCAGCAAATTACCGGGACAGGGGTCCTACGAGCAGTACTTC
abundance: .
d_gene: TRBD1
j_gene: TRBJ2-7
v_gene: TRBV2